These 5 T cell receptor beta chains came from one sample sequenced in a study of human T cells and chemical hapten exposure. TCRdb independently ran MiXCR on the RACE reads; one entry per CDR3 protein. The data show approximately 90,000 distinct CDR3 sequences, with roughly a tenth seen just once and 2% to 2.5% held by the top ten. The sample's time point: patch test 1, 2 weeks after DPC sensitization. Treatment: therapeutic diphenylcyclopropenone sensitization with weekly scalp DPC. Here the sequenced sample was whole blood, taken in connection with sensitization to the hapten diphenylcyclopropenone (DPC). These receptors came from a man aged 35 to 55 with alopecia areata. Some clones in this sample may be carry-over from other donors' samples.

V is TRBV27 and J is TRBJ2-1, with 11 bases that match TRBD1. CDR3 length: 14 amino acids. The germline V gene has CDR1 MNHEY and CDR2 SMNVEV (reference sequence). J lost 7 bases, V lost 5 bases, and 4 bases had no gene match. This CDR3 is CASSVDRGQNEQFF. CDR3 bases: TGTGCCAGCAGTGTGGACAGGGGGCAGAATGAGCAGTTCTTC.

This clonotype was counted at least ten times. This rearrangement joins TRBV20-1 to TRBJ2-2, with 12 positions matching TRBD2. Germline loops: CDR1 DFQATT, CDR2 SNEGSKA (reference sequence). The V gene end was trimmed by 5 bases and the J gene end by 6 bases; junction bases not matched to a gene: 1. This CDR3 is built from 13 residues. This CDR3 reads CSAASGRAGELFF. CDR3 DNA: TGCAGTGCTGCTAGCGGGAGGGCCGGGGAGCTGTTTTTT.

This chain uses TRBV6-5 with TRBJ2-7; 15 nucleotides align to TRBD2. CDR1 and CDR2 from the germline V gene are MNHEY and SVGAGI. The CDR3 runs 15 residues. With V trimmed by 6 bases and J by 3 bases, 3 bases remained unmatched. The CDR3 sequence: CASRGLAGGFYEQYV. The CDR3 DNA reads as TGTGCCAGCAGGGGACTAGCGGGGGGATTCTACGAGCAGTACGTC.

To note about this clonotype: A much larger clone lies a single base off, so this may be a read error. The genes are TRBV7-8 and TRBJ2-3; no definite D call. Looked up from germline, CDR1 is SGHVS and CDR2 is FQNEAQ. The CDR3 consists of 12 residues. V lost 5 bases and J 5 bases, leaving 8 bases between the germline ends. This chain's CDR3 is CASSLGRDTQYF. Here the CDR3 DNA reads TGTGCCAGCAGCCTAGGACGAGATACGCAGTATTTT.

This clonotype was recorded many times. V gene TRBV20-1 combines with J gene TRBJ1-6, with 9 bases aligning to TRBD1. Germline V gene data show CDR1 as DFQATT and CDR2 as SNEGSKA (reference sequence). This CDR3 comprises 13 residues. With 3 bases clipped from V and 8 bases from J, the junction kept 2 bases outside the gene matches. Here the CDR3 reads CSARGTGYSPLHF. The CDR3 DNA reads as TGCAGTGCTAGGGGGACAGGGTATTCACCCCTCCACTTT.